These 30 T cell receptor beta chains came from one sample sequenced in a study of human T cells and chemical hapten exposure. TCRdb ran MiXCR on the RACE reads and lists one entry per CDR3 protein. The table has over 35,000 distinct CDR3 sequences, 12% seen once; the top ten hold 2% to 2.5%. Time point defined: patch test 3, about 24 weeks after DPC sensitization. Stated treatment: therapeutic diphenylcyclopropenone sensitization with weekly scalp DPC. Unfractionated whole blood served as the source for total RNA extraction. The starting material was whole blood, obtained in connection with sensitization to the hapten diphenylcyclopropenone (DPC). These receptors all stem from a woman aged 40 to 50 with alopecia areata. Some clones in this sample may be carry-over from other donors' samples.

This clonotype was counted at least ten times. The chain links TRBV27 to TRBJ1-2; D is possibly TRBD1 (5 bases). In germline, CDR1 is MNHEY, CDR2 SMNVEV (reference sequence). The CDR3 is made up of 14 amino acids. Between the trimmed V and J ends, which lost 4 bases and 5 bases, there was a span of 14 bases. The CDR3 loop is CASSSRAGAYGYTF. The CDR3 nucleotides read TGTGCCAGCAGTTCCCGGGCCGGGGCTTATGGCTACACCTTC.

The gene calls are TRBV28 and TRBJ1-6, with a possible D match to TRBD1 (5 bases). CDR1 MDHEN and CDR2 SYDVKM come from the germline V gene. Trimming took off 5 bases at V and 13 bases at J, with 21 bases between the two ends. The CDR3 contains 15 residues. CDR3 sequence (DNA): TGTGCCAGCAGTCCACGCCGGGACTTCGGGAAGCCCCTCCACTTT. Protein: CASSPRRDFGKPLHF.

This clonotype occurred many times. The CDR3 region has the DNA TGTGCCAGCAGCCTTGGGGACAGGGCCTACGAGCAGTACTTC. This codes for CASSLGDRAYEQYF. The chain combines TRBV5-4 with TRBJ2-7; 9 positions agree with TRBD1. The trim removed 4 bases at V and 2 bases at J, leaving 4 bases unmatched. The CDR3 spans 14 residues. CDR1 is SGHNT and CDR2 is YYREEE in the germline V gene (reference sequence).

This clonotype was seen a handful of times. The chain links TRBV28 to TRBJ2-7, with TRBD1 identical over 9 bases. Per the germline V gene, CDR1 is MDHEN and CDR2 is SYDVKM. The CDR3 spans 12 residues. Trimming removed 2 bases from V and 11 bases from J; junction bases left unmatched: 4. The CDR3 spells CASSLGDRVEYF. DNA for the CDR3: TGTGCCAGCAGTTTAGGGGACAGGGTTGAGTACTTC.

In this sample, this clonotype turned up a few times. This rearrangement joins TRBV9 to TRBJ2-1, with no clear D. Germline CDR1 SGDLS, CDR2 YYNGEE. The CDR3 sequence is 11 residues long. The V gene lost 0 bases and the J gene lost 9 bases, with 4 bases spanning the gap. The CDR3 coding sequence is TGTGCCAGCAGCGTAGCGCGTGAGCAGTTCTTC. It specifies CASSVAREQFF.

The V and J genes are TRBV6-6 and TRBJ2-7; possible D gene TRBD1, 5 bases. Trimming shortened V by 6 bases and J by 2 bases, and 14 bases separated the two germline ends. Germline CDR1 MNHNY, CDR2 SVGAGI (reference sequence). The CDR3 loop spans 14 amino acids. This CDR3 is CASSKTASTYEQYF. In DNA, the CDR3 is TGTGCCAGCAGCAAGACAGCCTCCACCTACGAGCAGTACTTC.

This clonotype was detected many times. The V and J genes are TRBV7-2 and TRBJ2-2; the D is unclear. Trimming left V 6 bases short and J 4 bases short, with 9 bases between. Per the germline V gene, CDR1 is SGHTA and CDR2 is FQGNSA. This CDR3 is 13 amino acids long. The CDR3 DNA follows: TGTGCCAGCAGAGGTTTGCGCACCGGGGAGCTGTTTTTT. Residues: CASRGLRTGELFF.

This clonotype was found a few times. The CDR3, as DNA: TGTGCCAGCAGTCTAATCTCGGGACCCGCAGGGCACAATGAGCAGTTCTTC. Translation: CASSLISGPAGHNEQFF. This rearrangement joins TRBV28 to TRBJ2-1; D possibly uses TRBD1 or TRBD2 (5 bases each). V lost 5 bases to trimming and J lost 5 bases, with 22 bases between them. CDR1 is MDHEN, CDR2 SYDVKM, per germline. The CDR3 consists of 17 residues.

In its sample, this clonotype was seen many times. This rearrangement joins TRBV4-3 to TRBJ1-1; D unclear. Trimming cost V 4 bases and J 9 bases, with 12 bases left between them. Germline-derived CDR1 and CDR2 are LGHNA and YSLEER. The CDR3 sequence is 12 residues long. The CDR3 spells CASSRGGIQAFF. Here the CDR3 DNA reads TGCGCCAGCAGCCGGGGAGGAATCCAAGCTTTCTTT.

CDR3 loop: CASSARTSGRYEQYF. For the CDR3, the DNA is TGTGCCAGCAGCGCCCGGACTAGCGGGAGGTATGAGCAGTACTTC. J is TRBJ2-7 and V is TRBV3-1; 14 bases fit TRBD2. J was trimmed by 7 bases and V by 5 bases; bases with no gene match: 7. From germline, CDR1 is LGHDT and CDR2 YNNKEL (reference sequence). This CDR3 spans 15 amino acids.

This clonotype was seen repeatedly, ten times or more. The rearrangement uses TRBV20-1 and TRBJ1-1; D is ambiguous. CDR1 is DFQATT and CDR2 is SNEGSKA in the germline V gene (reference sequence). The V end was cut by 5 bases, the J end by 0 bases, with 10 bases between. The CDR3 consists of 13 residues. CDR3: CSARALMNTEAFF. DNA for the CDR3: TGCAGTGCTCGGGCGTTAATGAACACTGAAGCTTTCTTT.

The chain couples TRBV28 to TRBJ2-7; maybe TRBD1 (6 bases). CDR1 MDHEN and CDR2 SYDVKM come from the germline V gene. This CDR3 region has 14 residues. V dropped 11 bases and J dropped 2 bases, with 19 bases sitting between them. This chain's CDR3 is CAPLAGVGAYEQYF. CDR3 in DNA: TGTGCCCCCTTAGCAGGGGTTGGCGCCTACGAGCAGTACTTC.

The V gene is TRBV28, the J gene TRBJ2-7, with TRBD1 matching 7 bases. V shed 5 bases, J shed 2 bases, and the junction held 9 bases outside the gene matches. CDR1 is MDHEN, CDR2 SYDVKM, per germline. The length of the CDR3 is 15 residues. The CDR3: CASSPTGQRTYEQYF. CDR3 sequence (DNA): TGTGCCAGCAGTCCGACGGGACAGCGAACCTACGAGCAGTACTTC.

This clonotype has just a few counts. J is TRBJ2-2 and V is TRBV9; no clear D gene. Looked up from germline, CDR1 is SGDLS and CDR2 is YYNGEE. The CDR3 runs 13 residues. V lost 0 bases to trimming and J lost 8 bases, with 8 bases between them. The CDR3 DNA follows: TGTGCCAGCAGCGTAGTCGACGCAGGGGAGCTGTTTTTT. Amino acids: CASSVVDAGELFF.

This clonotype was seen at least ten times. The CDR3 region is CASMGLSNTGELFF. For the CDR3, the DNA is TGCGCCAGTATGGGGCTCTCGAACACCGGGGAGCTGTTTTTT. This chain joins TRBV10-2 and TRBJ2-2; perhaps TRBD1 as D (5 bases). Trimming removed 9 bases from V and 0 bases from J, with 11 bases in between. The CDR3 has 14 residues. Per germline, CDR1 WSHSY and CDR2 SAAADI.

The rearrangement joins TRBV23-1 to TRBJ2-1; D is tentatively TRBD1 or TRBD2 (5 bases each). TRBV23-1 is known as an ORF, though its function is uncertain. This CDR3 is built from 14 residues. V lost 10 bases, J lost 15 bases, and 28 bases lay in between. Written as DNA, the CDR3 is TGCGCCACCTTCCCCCAGGACGGCCGGGACGGACGGTTCTTC. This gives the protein CATFPQDGRDGRFF.

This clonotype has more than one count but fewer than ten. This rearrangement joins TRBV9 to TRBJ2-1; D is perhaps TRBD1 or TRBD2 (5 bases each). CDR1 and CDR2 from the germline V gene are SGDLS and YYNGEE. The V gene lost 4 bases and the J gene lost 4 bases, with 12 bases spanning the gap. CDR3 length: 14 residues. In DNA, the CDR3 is TGTGCCAGCAGCTTGGGACGACCATACAATGAGCAGTTCTTC. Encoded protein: CASSLGRPYNEQFF.

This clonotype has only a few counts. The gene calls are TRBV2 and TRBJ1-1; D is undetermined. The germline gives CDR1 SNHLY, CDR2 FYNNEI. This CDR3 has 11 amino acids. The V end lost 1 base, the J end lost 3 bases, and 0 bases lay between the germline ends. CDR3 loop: CASSEDTEAFF. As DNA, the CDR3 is TGTGCCAGCAGTGAAGACACTGAAGCTTTCTTT.

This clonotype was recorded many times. Here the CDR3 reads CSVAGLAGETQYF. The CDR3 DNA sequence: TGCAGCGTTGCTGGACTAGCAGGCGAGACCCAGTACTTC. V gene TRBV29-1 combines with J gene TRBJ2-5; TRBD2 matches at 8 bases. J gave up 5 bases and V 4 bases, and 6 bases lay outside the gene matches. The germline CDR1 and CDR2 sequences are SQVTM and ANQGSEA. The CDR3 contains 13 residues.

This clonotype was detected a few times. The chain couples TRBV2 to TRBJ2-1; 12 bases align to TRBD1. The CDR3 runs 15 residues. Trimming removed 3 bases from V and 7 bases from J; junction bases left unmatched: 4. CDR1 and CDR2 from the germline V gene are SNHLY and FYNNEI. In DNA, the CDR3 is TGTGCCAGCAGTGAGGGGACAGGGGGCTGGAATGAGCAGTTCTTC. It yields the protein CASSEGTGGWNEQFF.

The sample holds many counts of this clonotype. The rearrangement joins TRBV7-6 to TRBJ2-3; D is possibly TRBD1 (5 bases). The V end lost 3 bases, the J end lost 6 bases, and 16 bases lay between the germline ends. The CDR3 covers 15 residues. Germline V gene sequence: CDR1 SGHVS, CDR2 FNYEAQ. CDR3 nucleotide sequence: TGTGCCAGCAGCTTTCAGGGTAGGGTGACGGATACGCAGTATTTT. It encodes CASSFQGRVTDTQYF.

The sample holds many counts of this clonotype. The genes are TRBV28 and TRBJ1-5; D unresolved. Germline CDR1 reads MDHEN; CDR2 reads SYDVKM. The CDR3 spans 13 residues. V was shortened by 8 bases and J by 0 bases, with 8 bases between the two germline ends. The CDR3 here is CASGVDSNQPQHF. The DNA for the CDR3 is TGTGCCAGCGGGGTAGATAGCAATCAGCCCCAGCATTTT.

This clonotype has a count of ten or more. CDR3 loop: CASSLAVGELFF. The CDR3 DNA sequence: TGTGCCAGCAGCTTGGCAGTTGGGGAGCTGTTTTTT. The chain is built from TRBV5-4 and TRBJ2-2, with no clear D. V lost 0 bases and J 8 bases, leaving 5 bases between the germline ends. In germline, CDR1 is SGHNT, CDR2 YYREEE (reference sequence). CDR3 length: 12 amino acids.

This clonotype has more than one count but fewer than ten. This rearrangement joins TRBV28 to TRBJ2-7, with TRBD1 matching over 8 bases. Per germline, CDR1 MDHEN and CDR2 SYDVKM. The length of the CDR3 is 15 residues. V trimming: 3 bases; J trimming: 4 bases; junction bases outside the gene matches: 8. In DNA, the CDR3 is TGTGCCAGCAGTTTCCCGACAGGGGCCCGATACGAGCAGTACTTC. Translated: CASSFPTGARYEQYF.

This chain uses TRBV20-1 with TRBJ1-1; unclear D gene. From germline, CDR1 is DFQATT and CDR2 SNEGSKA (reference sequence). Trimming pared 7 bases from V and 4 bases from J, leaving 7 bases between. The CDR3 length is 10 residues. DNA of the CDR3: TGCAGTGTTGGGATCACTGAAGCTTTCTTT. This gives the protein CSVGITEAFF.

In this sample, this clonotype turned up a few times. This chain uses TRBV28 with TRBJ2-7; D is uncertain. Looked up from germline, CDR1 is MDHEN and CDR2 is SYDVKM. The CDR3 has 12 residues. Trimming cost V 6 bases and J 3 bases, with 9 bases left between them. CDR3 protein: CASSLAGYEQYF. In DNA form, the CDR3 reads TGTGCCAGCAGCCTGGCCGGCTACGAGCAGTACTTC.

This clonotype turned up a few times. This CDR3 reads CASSLRGTGVEQYF. In DNA form, the CDR3 reads TGCGCCAGCAGCTTGAGGGGGACAGGCGTGGAGCAGTACTTC. The chain couples TRBV5-1 to TRBJ2-7; 8 bases are shared with TRBD1. The length of the CDR3 is 14 residues. Germline assignment: CDR1 SGHRS and CDR2 YFSETQ. V gave up 1 base and J gave up 7 bases; unmatched junction bases: 7.

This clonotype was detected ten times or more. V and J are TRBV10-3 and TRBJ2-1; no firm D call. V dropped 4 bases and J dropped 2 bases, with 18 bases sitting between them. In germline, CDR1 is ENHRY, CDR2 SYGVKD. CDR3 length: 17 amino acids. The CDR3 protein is CAISATPSGGTYNEQFF. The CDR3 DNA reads TGTGCCATCAGTGCTACCCCCTCGGGCGGCACCTACAATGAGCAGTTCTTC.

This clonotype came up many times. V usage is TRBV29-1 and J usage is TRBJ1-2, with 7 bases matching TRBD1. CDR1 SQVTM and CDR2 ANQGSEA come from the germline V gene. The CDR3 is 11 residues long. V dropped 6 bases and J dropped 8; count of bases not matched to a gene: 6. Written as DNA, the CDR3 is TGCAGCGTCCAGGGGGTGAACGGCTACACCTTC. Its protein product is CSVQGVNGYTF.

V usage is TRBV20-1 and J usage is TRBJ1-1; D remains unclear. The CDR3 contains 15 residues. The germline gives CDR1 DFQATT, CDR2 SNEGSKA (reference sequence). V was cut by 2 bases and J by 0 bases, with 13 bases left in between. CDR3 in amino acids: CSARRRGGLNTEAFF. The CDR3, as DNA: TGCAGTGCTAGAAGGCGTGGCGGGTTGAACACTGAAGCTTTCTTT.